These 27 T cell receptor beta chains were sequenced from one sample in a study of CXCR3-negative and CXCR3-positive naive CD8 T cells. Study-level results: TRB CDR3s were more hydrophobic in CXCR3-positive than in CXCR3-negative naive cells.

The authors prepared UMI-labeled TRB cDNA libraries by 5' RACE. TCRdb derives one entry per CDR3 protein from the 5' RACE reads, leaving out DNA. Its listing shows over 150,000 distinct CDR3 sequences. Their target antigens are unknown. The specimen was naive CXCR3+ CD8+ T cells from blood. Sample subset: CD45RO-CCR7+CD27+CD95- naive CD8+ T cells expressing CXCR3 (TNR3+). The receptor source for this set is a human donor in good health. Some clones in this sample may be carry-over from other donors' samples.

The CDR3 loop is CASSRNREQFF. The chain couples TRBV14 to TRBJ2-1; the D gene TCRdb calls, TRBD1, cannot be checked with no DNA. Germline CDR1 reads SGHDN; CDR2 reads FVKESK. CDR3 length equals 11 residues.

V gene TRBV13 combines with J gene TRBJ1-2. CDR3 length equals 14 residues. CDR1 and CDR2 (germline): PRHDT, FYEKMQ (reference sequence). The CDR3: CASSLRGGTLGYTF.

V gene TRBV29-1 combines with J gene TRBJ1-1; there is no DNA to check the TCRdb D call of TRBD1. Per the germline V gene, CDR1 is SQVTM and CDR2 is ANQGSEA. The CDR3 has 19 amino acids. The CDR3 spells CSVEDDWGATDLMNTEAFF.

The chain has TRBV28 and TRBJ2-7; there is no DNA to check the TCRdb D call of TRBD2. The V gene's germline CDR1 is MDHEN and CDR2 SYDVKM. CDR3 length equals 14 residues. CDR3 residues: CASSLTGTTYEQYF.

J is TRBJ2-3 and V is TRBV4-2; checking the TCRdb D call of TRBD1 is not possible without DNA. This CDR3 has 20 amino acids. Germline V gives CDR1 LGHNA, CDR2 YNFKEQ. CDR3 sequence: CASSPSKSTGEPMPLDTQYF.

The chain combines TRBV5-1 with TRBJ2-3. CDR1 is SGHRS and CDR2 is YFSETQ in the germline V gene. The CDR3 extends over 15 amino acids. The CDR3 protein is CASSLSGTSTDTQYF.

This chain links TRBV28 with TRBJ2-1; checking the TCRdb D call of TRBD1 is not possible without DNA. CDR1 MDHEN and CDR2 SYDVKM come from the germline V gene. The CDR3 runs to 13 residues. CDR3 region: CASSRQGYNEQFF. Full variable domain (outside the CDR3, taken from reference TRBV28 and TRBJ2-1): DVKVTQSSRYLVKRTGEKVFLECVQDMDHENMFWYRQDPGLGLRLIYFSYDVKMKEKGDIPEGYSVSREKKERFSLILESASTNQTSMYLCASSRQGYNEQFFGPGTRLTVL.

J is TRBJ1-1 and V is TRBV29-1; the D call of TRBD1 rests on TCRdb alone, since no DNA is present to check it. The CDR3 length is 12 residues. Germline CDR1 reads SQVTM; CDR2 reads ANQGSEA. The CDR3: CSAATGGTEAFF.

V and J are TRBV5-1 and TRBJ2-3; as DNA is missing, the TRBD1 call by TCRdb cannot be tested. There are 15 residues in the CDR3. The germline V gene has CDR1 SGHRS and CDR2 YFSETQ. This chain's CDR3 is CASDPGRASTDTQYF.

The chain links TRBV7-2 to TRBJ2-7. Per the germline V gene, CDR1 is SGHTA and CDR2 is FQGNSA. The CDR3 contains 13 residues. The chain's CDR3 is CASSLALGSEQYF.

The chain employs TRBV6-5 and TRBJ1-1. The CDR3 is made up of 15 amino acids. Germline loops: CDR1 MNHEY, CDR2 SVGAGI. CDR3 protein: CASSYWVGIATEAFF.

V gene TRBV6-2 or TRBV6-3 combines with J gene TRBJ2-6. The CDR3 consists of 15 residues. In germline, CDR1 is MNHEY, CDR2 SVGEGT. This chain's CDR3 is CASRPLSSGANVLTF.

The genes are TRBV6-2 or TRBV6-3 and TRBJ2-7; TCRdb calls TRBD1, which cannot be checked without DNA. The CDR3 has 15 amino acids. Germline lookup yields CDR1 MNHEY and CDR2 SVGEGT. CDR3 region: CASSYMATDSYEQYF.

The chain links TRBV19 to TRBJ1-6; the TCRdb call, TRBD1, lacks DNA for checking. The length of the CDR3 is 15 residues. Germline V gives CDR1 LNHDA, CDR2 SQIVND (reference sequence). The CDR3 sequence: CASSIAAGRNSPLHF. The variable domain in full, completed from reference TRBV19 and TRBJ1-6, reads DGGITQSPKYLFRKEGQNVTLSCEQNLNHDAMYWYRQDPGQGLRLIYYSQIVNDFQKGDIAEGYSVSREKKESFPLTVTSAQKNPTAFYLCASSIAAGRNSPLHFGNGTRLTVT.

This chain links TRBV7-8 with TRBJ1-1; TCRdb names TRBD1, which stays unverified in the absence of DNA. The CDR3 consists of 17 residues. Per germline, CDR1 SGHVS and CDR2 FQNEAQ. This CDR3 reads CASSLVRTATLNTEAFF.

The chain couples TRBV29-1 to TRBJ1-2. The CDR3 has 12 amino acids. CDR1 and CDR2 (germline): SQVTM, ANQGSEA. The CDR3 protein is CSADGPTYGYTF.

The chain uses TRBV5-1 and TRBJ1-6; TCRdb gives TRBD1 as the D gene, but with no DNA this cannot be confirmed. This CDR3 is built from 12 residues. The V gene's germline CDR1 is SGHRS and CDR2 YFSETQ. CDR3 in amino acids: CASTPGGSPLHF.

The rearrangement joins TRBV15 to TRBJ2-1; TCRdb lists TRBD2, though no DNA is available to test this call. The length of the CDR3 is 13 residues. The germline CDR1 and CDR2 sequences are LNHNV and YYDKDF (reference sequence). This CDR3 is CASREGLYNEQFF.

This CDR3 is CASSEEQGANQPQHF. V usage is TRBV11-2 and J usage is TRBJ1-5; the D gene TCRdb calls, TRBD1, cannot be checked with no DNA. CDR1 and CDR2 (germline): SGHAT, FQNNGV. The CDR3 totals 15 residues.

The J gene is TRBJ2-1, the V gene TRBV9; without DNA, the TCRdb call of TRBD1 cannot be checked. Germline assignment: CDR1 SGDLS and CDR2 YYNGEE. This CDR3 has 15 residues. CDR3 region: CASSVGQGAYNEQFF. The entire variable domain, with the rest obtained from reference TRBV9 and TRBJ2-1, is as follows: DSGVTQTPKHLITATGQRVTLRCSPRSGDLSVYWYQQSLDQGLQFLIQYYNGEERAKGNILERFSAQQFPDLHSELNLSSLELGDSALYFCASSVGQGAYNEQFFGPGTRLTVL.

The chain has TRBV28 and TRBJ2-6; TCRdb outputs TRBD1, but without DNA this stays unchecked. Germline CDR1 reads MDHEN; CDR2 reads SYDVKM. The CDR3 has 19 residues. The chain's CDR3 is CASRNILGDRGSGANVLTF.

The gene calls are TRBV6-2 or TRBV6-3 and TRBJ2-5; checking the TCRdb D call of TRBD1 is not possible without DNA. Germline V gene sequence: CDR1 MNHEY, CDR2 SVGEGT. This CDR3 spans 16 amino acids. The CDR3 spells CASTSSGTVDRETQYF.

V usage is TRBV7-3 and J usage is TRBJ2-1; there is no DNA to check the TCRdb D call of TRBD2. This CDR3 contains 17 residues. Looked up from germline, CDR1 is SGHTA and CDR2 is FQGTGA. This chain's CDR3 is CASSPPSGKGSYNEQFF.

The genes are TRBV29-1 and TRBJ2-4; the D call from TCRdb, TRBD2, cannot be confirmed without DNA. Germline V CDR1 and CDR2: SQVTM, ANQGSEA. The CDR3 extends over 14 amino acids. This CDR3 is CSVGAAGAKNIQYF.

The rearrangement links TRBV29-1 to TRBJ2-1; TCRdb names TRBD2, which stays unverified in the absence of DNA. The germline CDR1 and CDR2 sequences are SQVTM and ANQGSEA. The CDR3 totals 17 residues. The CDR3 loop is CSVPGTSGRRTYNEQFF.

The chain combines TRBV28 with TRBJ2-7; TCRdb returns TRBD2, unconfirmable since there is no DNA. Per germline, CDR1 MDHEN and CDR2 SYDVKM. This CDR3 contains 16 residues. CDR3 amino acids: CASSSLQSTGPREQYF. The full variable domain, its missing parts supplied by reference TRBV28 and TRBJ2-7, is DVKVTQSSRYLVKRTGEKVFLECVQDMDHENMFWYRQDPGLGLRLIYFSYDVKMKEKGDIPEGYSVSREKKERFSLILESASTNQTSMYLCASSSLQSTGPREQYFGPGTRLTVT.

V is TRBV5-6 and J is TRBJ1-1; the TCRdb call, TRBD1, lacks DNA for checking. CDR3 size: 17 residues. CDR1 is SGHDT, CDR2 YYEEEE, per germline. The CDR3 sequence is CASSPGQGAWVGTEAFF.